The present TCR beta chain was sequenced within a study of CD8 T cells in Susac syndrome. The ends were cut back, 10 bases at V and 8 bases at J, with 18 bases in the middle. Germline lookup yields CDR1 LGHDT and CDR2 YNNKEL (reference sequence). The CDR3 totals 13 residues. This clonotype was seen a single time. The CD8+ and CD4+ T cells were negatively isolated, with the TEMRA cells enriched by FACS. Random-hexamer reverse transcription was applied to about 0.45 to 1 ug RNA. Coverage of TCR beta CDR3 amplification by immunoSEQ multiplex PCR extended to 54 Vbeta and 13 Jbeta. TCRdb called the immunoSEQ multiplex PCR reads again in MiXCR, with one record for every CDR3 protein. The sample has fewer than 150,000 distinct CDR3 sequences; approximately 93% are singletons.

This clonotype was obtained from a human donor in good health. Sequenced input: CD8+ T cells from PBMCs. This chain joins TRBV3-1 and TRBJ2-1; D perhaps matches TRBD2 (5 bases). DNA of the CDR3: TGTGCCACCGGCCCTAGCCGTGTGGATGAGCAGTTCTTC. Its protein product is CATGPSRVDEQFF.